Listed below are T cell receptor beta chains from one sample, sequenced in a study of T cells in Graves' hyperthyroidism and ophthalmopathy. MiXCR was run by TCRdb on the multiplex PCR reads, yielding one entry per CDR3 protein. The sample yields under 300,000 distinct CDR3 sequences, approximately 26% seen once. The material sequenced was blood. The source is a man aged 40-50 years with Graves' hyperthyroidism that later progressed to Graves' ophthalmopathy. Each CDR3 is given with its conserved first and last residue. A D gene is named only where the DNA matches it firmly. The listing skips clone size in some rows; elsewhere it reads once, few, many or a size class.

>TRBV29-1|TRBD2|many|TRBJ2-5
TGCAGCGTTCTGAATACGAGACTAGCGGGAGGCGACCACCGTGACTTC
CSVLNTRLAGGDHRDF
>TRBV6-1|-|many|TRBJ1-5
TGTGCCAGCAGGCCGCGACAGGATAGCAATCAGCCCCAGCATTTT
CASRPRQDSNQPQHF
>TRBV19|TRBD1|many|TRBJ1-2
TGTGCCAGTAGTCTTCCGGGACAGGGTGAAAACTATGGCTACACCTTC
CASSLPGQGENYGYTF
>TRBV6-1|TRBD2|-|TRBJ2-7
TGTGCCAGCAGTGAAGCGCGGGGGTACGAGCAGTACTTC
CASSEARGYEQYF
>TRBV29-1|TRBD1|once|TRBJ1-2
TGCAGCGTCGGACAGGGGGGTAATGGCTACACCTTC
CSVGQGGNGYTF
>TRBV6-1|-|-|TRBJ1-5
TGTGCCAGCACTCTATGGGGTTCTGCCCAGCCCCAGCATTTT
CASTLWGSAQPQHF
>TRBV5-1|-|many|TRBJ2-5
TGCGCCAGCAGCTACGAGGGAGAAGAGACCCAGTACTTC
CASSYEGEETQYF
>TRBV13|TRBD2|many|TRBJ2-7
TGTGCCAGCAGCTTAGGGTTTGGGACTAGCGGGGAATACGAGCAGTACTTC
CASSLGFGTSGEYEQYF
>TRBV20-1|-|many|TRBJ1-1
TGCAGTGCTAACCACAGGGAAATGAACGCTGAAGCTTTCTTT
CSANHREMNAEAFF
>TRBV5-1|TRBD2|many|TRBJ2-5
TGCGCCAGCAGCTTGGCTGCGGGAGTAAAAGAGACCCAGTACTTC
CASSLAAGVKETQYF
>TRBV11-2|-|many|TRBJ2-5
TGTGCCAGCAGCATTAGGACCCGAGAGACCCAGTACTTC
CASSIRTRETQYF
>TRBV20-1|-|-|TRBJ1-1
TGCAGTGCTAGAGATACAGGGAACACTGAAGCTTTCTTT
CSARDTGNTEAFF
>TRBV24-1|TRBD2|many|TRBJ2-7
TGTGCCACCAGTGATGCGACTAGCGGGAATTACGAGCAGTACTTC
CATSDATSGNYEQYF
>TRBV24-1|-|many|TRBJ2-7
TGTGCCACCAGTGATACGGCCGTTCCCTACGAGCAGTACTTC
CATSDTAVPYEQYF
>TRBV6-1|-|-|TRBJ2-5
TGTGCCAGCAGTGAAGCGCCTCCTCCAATCCAAGAGACCCAGTACTTC
CASSEAPPPIQETQYF
>TRBV7-6|-|many|TRBJ1-5
TGTGCCAGCAGCGCCACGGATCAGCCCCAGCATTTT
CASSATDQPQHF
>TRBV6-5|TRBD2|-|TRBJ2-7
TGTGCCAGCAGTTACAGGGCGGGAGTGTCCTACGAGCAGTACTTC
CASSYRAGVSYEQYF
>TRBV27|-|-|TRBJ2-4
TGTGCCAGCGGCCAGGGATCCAAAAACATTCAGTACTTC
CASGQGSKNIQYF
>TRBV27|TRBD1|many|TRBJ1-6
TGTGCCAGCAGCCCGAGGACAGGCGGCAATTCACCCCTCCACTTT
CASSPRTGGNSPLHF
>TRBV9|-|-|TRBJ1-2
TGTGCCAGCAGCGTAGACCCTGGGACACCTTATGGCTACACCTTC
CASSVDPGTPYGYTF
>TRBV6-1|TRBD1|-|TRBJ1-6
TGTGCCAGCAACCCATCGGGGACAGGGGTTTCACCCCTCCACTTT
CASNPSGTGVSPLHF
>TRBV2|TRBD2|many|TRBJ2-7
TGTGCCAGCAACGGGAGGCGATCCTCCTACGAGCAGTACTTC
CASNGRRSSYEQYF
>TRBV30|TRBD2|many|TRBJ2-7
TGTGCCGGGATTCCCGGGGGGTCCTACGAGCAGTACTTC
CAGIPGGSYEQYF
>TRBV2|-|many|TRBJ1-5
TGTGCCAGCGGCGGGTATAGCAATCAGCCCCAGCATTTT
CASGGYSNQPQHF
>TRBV20-1|-|many|TRBJ2-7
TGCAGTGCTAGAGATCTTCGGGGGCGTTCCTACGAGCAGTACTTC
CSARDLRGRSYEQYF
>TRBV5-8|-|many|TRBJ1-5
TGTGCCAGCACCGCAGGGCGCGGACAGCCCCAGCATTTT
CASTAGRGQPQHF
>TRBV5-1|-|-|TRBJ1-1
TGCGCCAGCAGCTCCGAAACTGGACGGCTGGCTTTCTTT
CASSSETGRLAFF
>TRBV9|-|many|TRBJ1-1
TGTGCCAGCAGCGTTGGGGGGGGCGCGTACACTGAAGCTTTCTTT
CASSVGGGAYTEAFF
>TRBV11-2|-|many|TRBJ2-5
TGTGCCAGCAGTAGGCGGACGGGATTAGAGACCCAGTACTTC
CASSRRTGLETQYF
>TRBV6-5|TRBD2|-|TRBJ2-7
TGTGCCAGCAGTTACACGGGACTAGCGACCGCCGAGCAGTACTTC
CASSYTGLATAEQYF
>TRBV18|-|many|TRBJ1-1
TGTGCCAGCTCACCATCAGCGGGAGAAGCTTTCTTT
CASSPSAGEAFF
>TRBV29-1|TRBD1|many|TRBJ2-5
TGCAGCATCCCCCCCGGGACAGGGACCCAAGAGACCCAGTACTTC
CSIPPGTGTQETQYF
>TRBV7-2|-|-|TRBJ2-2
TGTGCCAGCAGCTTCTCATACACCGGGGAGCTGTTTTTT
CASSFSYTGELFF
>TRBV7-8|-|many|TRBJ1-6
TGTGCCAGCAGCTTAGCTACCAGGGTCGCCTATAATTCACCCCTCCACTTT
CASSLATRVAYNSPLHF
>TRBV12-5|TRBD1|-|TRBJ2-7
TGTGCTAGTGGTGCCCCGGGACAGGGGGAATACGAGCAGTACTTC
CASGAPGQGEYEQYF
>TRBV19|-|many|TRBJ1-1
TGTGCCAGTAGTACCCTACACAGGAATTCGAACACTGAAGCTTTCTTT
CASSTLHRNSNTEAFF
>TRBV30|-|few|TRBJ2-3
TGTGCCTGGAGGGCCGGGGTGACAGATACGCAGTATTTT
CAWRAGVTDTQYF
>TRBV14|-|many|TRBJ1-1
TGTGCCAGCAGCCAAGTAGGGGCACAGGGGAACACTGAAGCTTTCTTT
CASSQVGAQGNTEAFF
>TRBV10-3|TRBD2|many|TRBJ2-5
TGTGCCATCGGCGGGAGTGAGACCCAGTACTTC
CAIGGSETQYF
>TRBV29-1|-|-|TRBJ2-5
TGCAGCGTAGATCAGGGGACTCAAGAGACCCAGTACTTC
CSVDQGTQETQYF
>TRBV7-8|-|many|TRBJ2-7
TGTGCCAGCAGCTTAGCTGGGAGCGAGCAGTACTTC
CASSLAGSEQYF
>TRBV6-5|TRBD1|many|TRBJ1-2
TGTGCCAGCAGTCCAGGGGGCTGGATGGGCGGCTACACCTTC
CASSPGGWMGGYTF
>TRBV12-3/TRBV12-4|-|few|TRBJ2-2
TGTGCCAGCAGCCGGGACACCCGGAACACCGGGGAGCTGTTTTTT
CASSRDTRNTGELFF
>TRBV12-3/TRBV12-4|-|many|TRBJ1-2
TGTGCCAGCAGTTTGGCAGGGCCGGTCTATGGCTACACCTTC
CASSLAGPVYGYTF
>TRBV12-3/TRBV12-4|-|-|TRBJ2-7
TGTGCCAGCAGTTTCTTAGCGGTTTCCTACGAGCAGTACTTC
CASSFLAVSYEQYF
>TRBV2|-|many|TRBJ2-7
TGTGCCAGCATGAGGAGTTTCTCCTACGAGCAGTACTTC
CASMRSFSYEQYF